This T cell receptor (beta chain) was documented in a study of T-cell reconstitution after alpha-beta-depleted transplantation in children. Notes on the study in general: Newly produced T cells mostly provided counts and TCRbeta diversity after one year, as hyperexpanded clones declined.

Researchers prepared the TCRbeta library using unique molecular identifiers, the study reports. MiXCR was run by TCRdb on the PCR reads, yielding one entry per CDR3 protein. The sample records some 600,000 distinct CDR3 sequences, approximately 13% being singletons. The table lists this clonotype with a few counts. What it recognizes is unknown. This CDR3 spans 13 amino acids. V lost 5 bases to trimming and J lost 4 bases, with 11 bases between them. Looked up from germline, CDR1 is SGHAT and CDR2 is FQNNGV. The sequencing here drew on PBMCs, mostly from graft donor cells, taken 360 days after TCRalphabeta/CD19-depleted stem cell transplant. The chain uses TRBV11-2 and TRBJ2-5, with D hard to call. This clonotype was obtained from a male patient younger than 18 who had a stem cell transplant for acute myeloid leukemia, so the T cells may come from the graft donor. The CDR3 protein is CASSRNRVETQYF. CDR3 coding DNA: TGTGCCAGCAGCCGAAATCGGGTAGAGACCCAGTACTTC.